This T cell receptor beta chain emerged from a study of blood T cells in healthy people across ages. It was with a sample-barcoded 5' primer and a J-beta primer mix that a second PCR of about 6 to 12 cycles was run. In TCRdb, the 5' RACE reads were re-called with MiXCR into one record per CDR3 protein. The sample lists 1,500,000 or so distinct CDR3 sequences, approximately 59% occurring once. This clonotype was picked up a small number of times. The receptor was derived from a man between 18 and 29 years old in good health. Sequencing used blood.

Written as DNA, the CDR3 is TGCAGCGTTCTACATCCCTTGGGGTCGCGGGGCGAGCAGTACTTC. As protein: CSVLHPLGSRGEQYF. V usage is TRBV29-1 and J usage is TRBJ2-7; D perhaps matches TRBD2 (6 bases). Germline CDR1 and CDR2: SQVTM and ANQGSEA. Deletions cut 5 bases from V and 6 bases from J, with 23 bases between. The CDR3 is 15 residues long.